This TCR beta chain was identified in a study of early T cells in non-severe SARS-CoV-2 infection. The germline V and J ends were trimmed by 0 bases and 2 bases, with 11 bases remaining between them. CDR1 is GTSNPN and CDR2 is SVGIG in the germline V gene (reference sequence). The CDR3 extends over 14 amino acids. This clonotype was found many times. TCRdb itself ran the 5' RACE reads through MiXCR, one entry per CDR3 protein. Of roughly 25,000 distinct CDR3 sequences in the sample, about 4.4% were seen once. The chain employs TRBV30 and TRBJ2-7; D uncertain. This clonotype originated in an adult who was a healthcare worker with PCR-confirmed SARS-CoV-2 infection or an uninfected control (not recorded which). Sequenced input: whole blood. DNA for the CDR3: TGTGCCTGGAGTGTACAGATCGGAACCTACGAGCAGTACTTC. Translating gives CAWSVQIGTYEQYF.